This T cell receptor beta chain derives from a study of CD8+ T cells in alopecia areata (dated by TCRdb to the late 2010s). Notes on the research overall: Treated patients were enrolled in an open-label pilot trial of oral tofacitinib, 5 to 10 mg twice daily, for moderate-to-severe alopecia areata. Scalp clonality was compared across normal scalp (n=4), patchy alopecia areata scalp (n=8), and alopecia totalis/universalis scalp (n=8). Disease severity in treated patients was measured with the SALT score, which quantifies the percentage of affected scalp surface area. Amplification of TCRbeta CDR3 regions was done by immunoSEQ multiplex PCR using 35 Vbeta forward primers and 13 Jbeta reverse primers. Human TCRbeta sequencing covered scalp tissue and sorted CD4+ and CD8+ peripheral blood T cells from patchy and totalis/universalis alopecia areata patients and healthy controls. High-throughput TCRbeta sequencing was used to examine T cell clonal expansion in alopecia areata in both the C3H/HeJ mouse model and human patients. Tofacitinib was administered for 6 to 18 months, and 6 months of follow-up off drug were then conducted to assess delayed response and recurrence. Patients on tofacitinib were biopsied at baseline and after 4 and 24 weeks of treatment, and several of the patients also had a later scalp biopsy. RNA came from the PAXgene miRNA kit for fixed scalp, the miRNeasy kit for PBMCs, and the RNeasy kit for mouse skin. Study-wide conclusions, independent of this receptor: Scalp clonality and the number of expanded CD8+ clones among the top 100 scalp clones were significantly decreased by tofacitinib. Many expanded lesional clones were found to persist in scalp and blood during tofacitinib treatment, and relapse after treatment cessation may be partly explained by this persistence. Because the treated cohort was small and had just a single nonresponder, larger studies are needed to establish links between baseline CD8+ expansion and response. Higher clonality and more expanded CD8+ clones were observed in lesional scalp than in normal scalp, particularly in alopecia totalis/universalis, a finding suggestive of antigenic drive. Shared TCR sequences between patients were less evident than in mice, which may be partly attributable to HLA diversity in the patient population. Unlike mouse skin, which is dominated by gammadelta T cells, normal human skin has resident alphabeta T cells that are also sequenced, and this complicates analysis of the scalp TCR repertoire.

The library was made by the immunoSEQ multiplex PCR assay. To provide template for TCR sequencing, every sample had RNA extracted and reverse transcribed into cDNA. SuperScript III was used to make first-strand cDNA, primed with a 2:1 mix of oligo-dT and random hexamers. Amplification bias was assessed with a synthetic immune receptor repertoire, and residual bias was removed computationally. The authors' pipeline ran thus. Raw reads were preprocessed for error removal, and CDR3 was defined according to IMGT conventions as running from the conserved cysteine to phenylalanine. Clonality was computed by normalizing Shannon entropy by log2 of the number of productive unique TCRs and subtracting the result from 1. Scalp TCRbeta sequences were cross-referenced with sorted blood CD4 and CD8 repertoires so that the CD4 or CD8 identity of scalp clones could be inferred. TCRdb holds this immuneACCESS table with in-frame rearrangements only. Some clones are missing; in checked studies, unresolved V genes explain under half, and the rest has no known cause. V and J calls and clone size come straight from that table; D and trimming were deduced from the DNA. A total of 150,000 to 200,000 clones appear in this sample, roughly 53% of them only once. Together, the top ten hold under 14% of the sample.

The sample's time point label, in plain terms: about 5 months on oral tofacitinib. Explained via the paper, the treatment or condition label denotes: oral pan-JAK inhibitor, 5-10 mg twice daily. Lesional scalp punch biopsies and peripheral blood were obtained from alopecia areata patients. PBMCs were isolated by density centrifugation and stained for CD3, CD4 and CD8, after which CD4+ and CD8+ T cells were sorted on a FACSAria. The germline V gene specifies SGHDT as CDR1 and YYEEEE as CDR2. At the junction V is shortened by 0 bases and J by 0 bases, with 3 bases in between. Including cysteine and phenylalanine, the CDR3 has 13 amino acids. Only CDR3 DNA is held: 39 bases, read in frame from base 1. As concerns this clone: This clone's antigen is unknown. This likely traces to a read error, being one base from a far larger clone. Within the sample, other DNA sequences also encode this same CDR3.

Recombination linked TRBV5-6 to TRBJ1-1; the D gene lacks a confident call. The sample was CD8+ T cells sorted from blood, taken at week 24, from a patient treated with tofacitinib. This clonotype originated in a human donor with alopecia areata. The CDR3 in this case is CASSLALNTEAFF. The DNA reads as follows: TGTGCCAGCAGCTTGGCCCTGAACACTGAAGCTTTCTTT. The full variable domain, completed from the reference TRBV5-6 and TRBJ1-1 proteins outside the CDR3, reads DAGVTQSPTHLIKTRGQQVTLRCSPKSGHDTVSWYQQALGQGPQFIFQYYEEEERQRGNFPDRFSGHQFPNYSSELNVNALLLGDSALYLCASSLALNTEAFFGQGTRLTVV.